This T cell receptor (beta chain) was sequenced for a study of PD-1 blockade in classical Hodgkin lymphoma. The study, taken as a whole, reports: Causes of the repertoire differences remain undefined, possibly disease activity or prior therapy.

The patients all showed relapse after autologous stem cell transplantation, while their brentuximab vedotin exposure varied. This CDR3 comprises 16 residues. Per germline, CDR1 MGHDK and CDR2 SYGVNS. V shed 2 bases and J shed 6 bases, with 17 bases lying between them. Using immunoSEQ multiplex PCR, the repertoire was profiled, and TCRdb retains in-frame clones only, with some absent. The table records more than 50,000 clones, about two thirds of them present only once. The sample holds a few counts of this clone. Its matching antigen is unknown. The origin of this receptor is a human donor with classical Hodgkin lymphoma. The specimen comprised peripheral blood mononuclear cells (PBMCs), sampled before the second cycle of nivolumab. V usage is TRBV25-1 and J usage is TRBJ2-1; D may correspond to TRBD1 or TRBD2 (6 bases each). CDR3 in DNA: TGTGCCAGCAGTGAAAGGGGGTCAGGGAGGATCAATGAGCAGTTCTTC. Protein product: CASSERGSGRINEQFF.